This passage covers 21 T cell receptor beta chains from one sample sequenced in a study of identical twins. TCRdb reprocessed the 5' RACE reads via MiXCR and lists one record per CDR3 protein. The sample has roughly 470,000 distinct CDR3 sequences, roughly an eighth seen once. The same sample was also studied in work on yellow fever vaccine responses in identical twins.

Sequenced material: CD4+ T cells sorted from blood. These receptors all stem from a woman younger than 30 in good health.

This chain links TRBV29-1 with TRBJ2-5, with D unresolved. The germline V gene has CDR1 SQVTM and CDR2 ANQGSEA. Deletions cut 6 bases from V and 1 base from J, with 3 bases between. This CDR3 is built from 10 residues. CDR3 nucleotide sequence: TGCAGCGTGTCCCAAGAGACCCAGTACTTC. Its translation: CSVSQETQYF.

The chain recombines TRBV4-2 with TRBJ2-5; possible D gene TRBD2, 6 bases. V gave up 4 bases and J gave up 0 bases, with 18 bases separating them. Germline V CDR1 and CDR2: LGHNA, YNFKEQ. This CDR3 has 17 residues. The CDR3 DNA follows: TGTGCCAGCAGCCCATTACTCGGGGACTTGAACCAAGAGACCCAGTACTTC. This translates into CASSPLLGDLNQETQYF.

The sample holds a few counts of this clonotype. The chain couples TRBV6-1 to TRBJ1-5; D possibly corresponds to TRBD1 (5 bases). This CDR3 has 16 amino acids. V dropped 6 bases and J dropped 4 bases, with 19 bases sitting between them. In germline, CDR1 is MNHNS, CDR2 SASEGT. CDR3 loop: CASRSIRAEGNQPQHF. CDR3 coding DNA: TGTGCCAGCAGAAGTATACGGGCCGAGGGGAATCAGCCCCAGCATTTT.

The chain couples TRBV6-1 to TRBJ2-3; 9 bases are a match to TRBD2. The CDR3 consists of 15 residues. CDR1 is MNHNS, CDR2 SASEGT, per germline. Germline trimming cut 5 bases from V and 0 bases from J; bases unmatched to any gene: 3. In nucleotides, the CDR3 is TGTGCCAGCAGTAGTCTAGCGGGAAGCACAGATACGCAGTATTTT. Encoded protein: CASSSLAGSTDTQYF.

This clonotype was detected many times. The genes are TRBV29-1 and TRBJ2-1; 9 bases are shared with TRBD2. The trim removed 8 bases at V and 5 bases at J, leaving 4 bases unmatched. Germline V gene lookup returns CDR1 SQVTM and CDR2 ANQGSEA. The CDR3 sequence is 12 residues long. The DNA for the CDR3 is TGCAGCCGGGCTAGCGGGAACAATGAGCAGTTCTTC. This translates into CSRASGNNEQFF.

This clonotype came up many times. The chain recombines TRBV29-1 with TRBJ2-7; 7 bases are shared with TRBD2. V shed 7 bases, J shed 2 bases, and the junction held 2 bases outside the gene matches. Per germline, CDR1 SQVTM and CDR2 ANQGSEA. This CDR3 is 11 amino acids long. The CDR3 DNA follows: TGCAGCGCCCGGGAGGCCTACGAGCAGTACTTC. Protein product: CSAREAYEQYF.

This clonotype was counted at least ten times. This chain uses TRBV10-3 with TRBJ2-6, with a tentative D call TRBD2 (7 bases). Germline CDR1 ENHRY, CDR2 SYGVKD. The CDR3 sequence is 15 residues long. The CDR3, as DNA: TGTGCGGGGGGGGGCCCCAGCTCTGGGGCCAACGTCCTGACTTTC. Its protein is CAGGGPSSGANVLTF.

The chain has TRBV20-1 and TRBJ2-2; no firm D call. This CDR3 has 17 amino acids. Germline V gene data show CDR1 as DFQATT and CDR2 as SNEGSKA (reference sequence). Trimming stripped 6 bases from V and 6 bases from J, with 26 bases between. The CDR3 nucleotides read TGCAGTGCGCCGGTCTGGGTTGGGCCGAACTGGTCCGGGGAGCTGTTTTTT. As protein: CSAPVWVGPNWSGELFF.

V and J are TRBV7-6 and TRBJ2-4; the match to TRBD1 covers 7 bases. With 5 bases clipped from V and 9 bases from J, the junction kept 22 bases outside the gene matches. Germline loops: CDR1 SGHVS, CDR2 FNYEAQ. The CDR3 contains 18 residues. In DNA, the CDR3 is TGTGCCAGCAGCAGCGCGAGGGCAGGGGGATTCTCCCCGCCCATTCAGTACTTC. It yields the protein CASSSARAGGFSPPIQYF.

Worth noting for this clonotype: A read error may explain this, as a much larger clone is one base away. CDR3 DNA sequence: TGTGCCAGCAGCCAAGTAGCGGGGAGCTCCTACAATGAGCAGTTCTTC. Its protein product is CASSQVAGSSYNEQFF. The gene calls are TRBV14 and TRBJ2-1, with 8 bases aligning to TRBD2. V lost 1 base, J lost 0 bases, and 2 bases stayed unmatched. The V gene's germline CDR1 is SGHDN and CDR2 FVKESK. There are 16 residues in the CDR3.

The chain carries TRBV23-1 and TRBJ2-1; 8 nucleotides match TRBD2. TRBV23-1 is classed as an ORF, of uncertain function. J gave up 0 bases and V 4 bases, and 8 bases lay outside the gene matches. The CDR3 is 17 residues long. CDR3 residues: CASSPQGTRSSYNEQFF. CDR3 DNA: TGCGCCAGCAGTCCCCAGGGGACTAGAAGCTCCTACAATGAGCAGTTCTTC.

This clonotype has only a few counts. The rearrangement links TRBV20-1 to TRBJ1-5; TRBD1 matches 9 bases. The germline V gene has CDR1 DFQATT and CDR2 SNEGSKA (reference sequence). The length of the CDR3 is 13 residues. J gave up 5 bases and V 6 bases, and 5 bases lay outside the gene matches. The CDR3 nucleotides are TGCAGTGCGCAGACAGGGGGGGATCAGCCCCAGCATTTT. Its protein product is CSAQTGGDQPQHF.

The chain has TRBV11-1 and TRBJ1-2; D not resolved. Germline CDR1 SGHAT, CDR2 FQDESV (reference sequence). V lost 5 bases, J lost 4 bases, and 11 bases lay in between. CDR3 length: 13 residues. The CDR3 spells CASSPNPAYGYTF. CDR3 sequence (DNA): TGTGCCAGCAGCCCAAACCCAGCCTATGGCTACACCTTC.

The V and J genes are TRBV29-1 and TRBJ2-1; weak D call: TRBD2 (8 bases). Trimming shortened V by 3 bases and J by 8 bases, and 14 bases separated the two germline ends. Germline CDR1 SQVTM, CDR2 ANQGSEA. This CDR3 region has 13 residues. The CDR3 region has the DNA TGCAGCGTTGACTACGGGAGGGGGCATGAGCAGTTCTTC. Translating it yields CSVDYGRGHEQFF.

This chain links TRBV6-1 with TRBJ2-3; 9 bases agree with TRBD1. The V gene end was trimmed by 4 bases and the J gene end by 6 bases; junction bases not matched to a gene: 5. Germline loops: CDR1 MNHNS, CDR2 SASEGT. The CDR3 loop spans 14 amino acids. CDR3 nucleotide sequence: TGTGCCAGCAGTGGCGGGACAGGGCCCGATACGCAGTATTTT. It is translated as CASSGGTGPDTQYF.

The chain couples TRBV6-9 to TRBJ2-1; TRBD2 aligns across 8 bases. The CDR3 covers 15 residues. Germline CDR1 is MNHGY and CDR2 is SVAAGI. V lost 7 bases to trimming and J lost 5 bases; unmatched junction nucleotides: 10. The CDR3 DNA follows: TGTGCCAGCAAAACCGGGACTAGAAAAAACAATGAGCAGTTCTTC. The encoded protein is CASKTGTRKNNEQFF.

CDR3 region: CASSTTSQVVGGQFF. CDR3 DNA: TGTGCCAGTAGTACGACTAGCCAGGTAGTCGGTGGGCAGTTCTTC. J is TRBJ2-1 and V is TRBV19; 7 nucleotides line up with TRBD2. Trimming removed 4 bases from V and 12 bases from J; junction bases left unmatched: 15. Germline CDR1 LNHDA, CDR2 SQIVND (reference sequence). The CDR3 consists of 15 residues.

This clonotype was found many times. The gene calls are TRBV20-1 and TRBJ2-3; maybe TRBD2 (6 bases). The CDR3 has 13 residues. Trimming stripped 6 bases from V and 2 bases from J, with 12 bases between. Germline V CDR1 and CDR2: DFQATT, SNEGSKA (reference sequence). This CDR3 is CSAWGGTTDTQYF. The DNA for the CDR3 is TGCAGTGCCTGGGGAGGTACCACAGATACGCAGTATTTT.

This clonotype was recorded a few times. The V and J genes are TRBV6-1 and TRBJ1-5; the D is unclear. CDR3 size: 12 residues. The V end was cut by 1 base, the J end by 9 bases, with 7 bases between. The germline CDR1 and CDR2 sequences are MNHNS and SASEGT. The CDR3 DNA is TGTGCCAGCAGTGAAGTTACTGGGCCCCAGCATTTT. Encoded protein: CASSEVTGPQHF.

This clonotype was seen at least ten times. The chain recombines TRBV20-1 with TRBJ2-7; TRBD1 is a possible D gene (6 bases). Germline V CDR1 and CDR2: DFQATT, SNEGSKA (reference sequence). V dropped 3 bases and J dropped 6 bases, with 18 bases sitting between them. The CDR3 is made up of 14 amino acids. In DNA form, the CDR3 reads TGCAGTGCTAGCCTGGAAGGGGGTTATGTCGAGCAGTACTTC. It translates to CSASLEGGYVEQYF.

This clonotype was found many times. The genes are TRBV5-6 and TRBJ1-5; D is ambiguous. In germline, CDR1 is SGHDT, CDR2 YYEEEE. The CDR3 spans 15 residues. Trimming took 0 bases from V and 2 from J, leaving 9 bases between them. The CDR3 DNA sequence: TGTGCCAGCAGCTTGGGTGCCGGCCGCAATCAGCCCCAGCATTTT. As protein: CASSLGAGRNQPQHF.